This T cell receptor (beta chain) was sequenced during a study of cytomegalovirus exposure and HLA in healthy donors. Study-level results: In an earlier analysis, productive rearrangement rates for most beta V segments clustered near 87% or 30%. When presence/absence was analysed, sequencing depth was taken to be roughly uniform across donors.

As for this clone: Its antigen is not known.

With 6 bases removed from V and 4 bases from J, the gap between germline ends came to 15 bases. Germline loops: CDR1 MNHEY, CDR2 SVGAGI. CDR3 length equals 14 residues. 60 Vbeta and 13 Jbeta primers were used in PCR. Methods used by the authors: Unique TCR beta chains numbered around 80 million in a later analysis, with around 11 million shared. TCRdb's table, derived via immunoSEQ multiplex PCR, lists solely in-frame clones and lacks some. Clone size and the V and J calls come from that table; the DNA yielded D and trimming. Its table lists tens of thousands of clones. These donors counted as nominally healthy when sampled, but unrecorded immune exposures were likely.

The specimen was PBMCs. The chain employs TRBV6-5 and TRBJ1-2; D remains unclear. The sequence derives from a man aged 45-65 years in good health and CMV-seropositive. The CDR3 here is CASSLTSIPYGYTF. The CDR3 DNA reads as TGTGCCAGCAGCCTGACAAGCATACCCTATGGCTACACCTTC.